These 3 T cell receptor beta chains were sequenced from one sample in a study of cytomegalovirus exposure and HLA in healthy donors. This PCR relied on a set of 60 Vbeta primers and 13 Jbeta primers. Using immunoSEQ multiplex PCR, the repertoire was profiled, and TCRdb retains in-frame clones only, with some absent. This sample's table has about 90,000 clones. The sequencing sample was made of PBMCs. The receptor set was obtained from a woman in her 30s in good health and CMV-seronegative.

This sequence joins TRBV5-4 and TRBJ2-5; 7 bases fit TRBD2. Germline V lookup: CDR1 SGHNT, CDR2 YYREEE (reference sequence). CDR3 length equals 14 residues. Unmatched junction bases numbered 4, after V lost 3 bases and J lost 2 bases. The CDR3 coding sequence is TGTGCCAGCAGCTCCGGACTAGTGCAAGAGACCCAGTACTTC. Encoded protein: CASSSGLVQETQYF.

V is TRBV2 and J is TRBJ2-5, with D possibly TRBD2 on 6 matching bases. CDR3 length: 15 amino acids. Trimming took 0 bases from V and 6 from J, leaving 14 bases between them. Germline loops: CDR1 SNHLY, CDR2 FYNNEI. The CDR3 nucleotides read TGTGCCAGCAGTGAAGCTGGGACTGCTCACCAGACCCAGTACTTC. Protein sequence: CASSEAGTAHQTQYF.

The chain couples TRBV4-2 to TRBJ2-2; 8 bases align to TRBD1. CDR3 size: 17 residues. J lost 3 bases, V lost 1 base, and 7 bases had no gene match. Germline V CDR1 and CDR2: LGHNA, YNFKEQ. DNA for the CDR3: TGTGCCAGCAGCCAAGTCCGGGACAGGAACGACACCGGGGAGCTGTTTTTT. This translates into CASSQVRDRNDTGELFF.